This is a list of T cell receptor beta chains from one sample in a study of Ad26.COV2.S vaccination and SARS-CoV-2 variants. TCRdb's copy holds only in-frame clones and misses some; the assay was immunoSEQ multiplex PCR. The sample yields 450,000 to 550,000 clones, about 88% seen once. This specimen consisted of peripheral blood, obtained in a trial of Ad26.COV2.S vaccine versus placebo. Receptor source: a person between 18 and 60 years old who received the Ad26.COV2.S COVID-19 vaccine or a placebo. Each CDR3 is given with its conserved first and last residue.

>TRBV2|TRBJ1-5
CASTGGDQPQHF
>TRBV6-5|TRBJ2-1
CASSPSSGVYNEQFF
>TRBV28|TRBJ1-2
CASSLMGRYYGYTF
>TRBV3-1/TRBV3-2|TRBJ2-5
CASSHSVQETQYF
>TRBV2|TRBJ1-1
CASSLTGTNTEAFF
>TRBV6-1|TRBJ2-5
CASSERMGQLYQETQYF
>TRBV27|TRBJ2-1
CASSLGVEQFF
>TRBV6-2/TRBV6-3|TRBJ2-1
CASSYSGLEYNEQFF
>TRBV7-3|TRBJ2-1
CASSLIAGGQYNEQFF
>TRBV2|TRBJ2-5
CASSESNGGLSQETQYF
>TRBV28|TRBJ2-6
CASRAGAGSSGANVLTF
>TRBV7-2|TRBJ1-2
CASSQVGTLYGYTF
>TRBV6-2/TRBV6-3|TRBJ1-5
CASSWTGSRQPQHF
>TRBV24-1|TRBJ2-1
CATSDFMGTGGRNEQFF
>TRBV9|TRBJ1-4
CASSVGIRDSLEKLFF
>TRBV28|TRBJ1-2
CASSLVSGSYGVGYTF
>TRBV7-2|TRBJ2-5
CASSSGTSGGARETQYF
>TRBV7-9|TRBJ1-1
CASSPKGSEAFF
>TRBV19|TRBJ1-1
CASSNFGNTEAFF
>TRBV3-1/TRBV3-2|TRBJ2-7
CASSPHGLGYEQYF
>TRBV5-8|TRBJ1-2
CASSPGGYGYTF
>TRBV4-1|TRBJ1-4
CASSQVGPHEKLFF
>TRBV9|TRBJ2-1
CASSVPPAVEQFF
>TRBV18|TRBJ1-6
CASSPRMVQGVNSPLHF
>TRBV13|TRBJ2-5
CASTQRTSAYQETQYF
>TRBV28|TRBJ2-1
CASSLSDNEQFF
>TRBV20-1|TRBJ1-5
CSASKRQIRGSNQPQHF
>TRBV11-1|TRBJ2-1
CASSNWGLAGYEQFF
>TRBV6-5|TRBJ2-3
CASEFSGATDTQYF
>TRBV20-1|TRBJ2-3
CSASWAGGRTDTQYF
>TRBV2|TRBJ1-4
CASSDYEKLFF
>TRBV19|TRBJ1-4
CASKISDSPNEKLFF
>TRBV18|TRBJ2-5
CASSPRARLAGGEETQYF
>TRBV10-2|TRBJ1-1
CASARDRNTEAFF
>TRBV21-1|TRBJ2-5
CASSPRGTSYQETQYF
>TRBV19|TRBJ1-5
CASTDRSNQPQHF
>TRBV28|TRBJ2-1
CATWFRVDSYNEQFF
>TRBV2|TRBJ2-2
CASSDHWTGDSGELFF
>TRBV27|TRBJ1-2
CASSLARGQGYGYTF
>TRBV9|TRBJ2-3
CASSVARTSDTQYF
>TRBV7-2|TRBJ2-3
CASSLAGGLSTQYF
>TRBV4-2|TRBJ2-5
CASSQGSGQEQETQYF
>TRBV5-1|TRBJ2-3
CASSNNTSGAPSSTDTQYF